Listed below are T cell receptor beta chains from one sample, sequenced in a study of shared clonotypes between healthy human individuals. Some clones are missing from TCRdb's copy, which holds only in-frame ones; the method was immunoSEQ multiplex PCR. The table records almost 700,000 clones, 92% of them present only once. The specimen sequenced was naive CD8+ T cells sorted from blood. The receptors stem from a man under 40 in good health. The CDR3 runs from the conserved cysteine through the conserved F or W. A D gene is named only where the DNA matches it firmly. Clone size appears in some rows only: once, few, many, or a class for an expanded clone.

d_call	clone_size	v_call	j_call	cdr3_aa	cdr3_nt
NA	NA	TRBV7-9	TRBJ2-7	CASSSTSYEQYF	TGTGCCAGCAGCTCGACCAGCTACGAGCAGTACTTC
TRBD2	NA	TRBV7-9	TRBJ2-1	CASSLGTSQNNEQFF	TGTGCCAGCAGCCTGGGGACTAGCCAAAACAATGAGCAGTTCTTC
TRBD2	NA	TRBV11-2	TRBJ2-7	CASSPWTSGTLYEQYF	TGTGCCAGCAGCCCTTGGACTAGCGGGACGTTATACGAGCAGTACTTC
TRBD1	NA	TRBV7-8	TRBJ1-2	CASSLEPTGGRDGYTF	TGTGCCAGCAGCTTAGAACCCACAGGGGGCAGGGATGGCTACACCTTC
NA	once	TRBV6-5	TRBJ2-2	CASSPLPGSPGELFF	TGTGCCAGCAGCCCCTTACCGGGGTCCCCCGGGGAGCTGTTTTTT
TRBD2	NA	TRBV7-9	TRBJ2-5	CASSPMRAGTSRETQYF	TGTGCCAGCAGCCCTATGAGGGCCGGGACTAGCCGAGAGACCCAGTACTTC
TRBD1	NA	TRBV6-1	TRBJ1-5	CASSALDRTNQPQHF	TGTGCCAGCAGCGCGTTGGACAGGACAAATCAGCCCCAGCATTTT
NA	NA	TRBV19	TRBJ2-7	CASSIDIPYEQYF	TGTGCCAGTAGTATAGATATCCCCTACGAGCAGTACTTC
NA	NA	TRBV7-9	TRBJ2-1	CASTSGRAVHDEQFF	TGTGCCAGCACCTCCGGAAGGGCCGTCCACGATGAGCAGTTCTTC
NA	NA	TRBV7-9	TRBJ2-7	CASSSPHDRESDYEQYF	TGTGCCAGCAGCTCCCCACACGACAGAGAATCAGACTACGAGCAGTACTTC